The 20 T cell receptor beta chains reported below all come from one sample, sequenced in a study of blood T cell repertoires in COVID-19. Method: immunoSEQ multiplex PCR; TCRdb's copy keeps in-frame clones and lacks some. The data hold about 260,000 clones, with around 87% observed a single time. The sequenced material came from peripheral blood. Receptor source: a woman aged 45-59 years who had recovered from COVID-19.

The chain is built from TRBV7-9 and TRBJ2-1; TRBD1 might be the D (5 bases). The V end was cut by 1 base, the J end by 8 bases, with 9 bases between. CDR1 is SEHNR, CDR2 FQNEAQ, per germline (reference sequence). The CDR3 totals 13 residues. The CDR3 is CASSLDRGHEQFF. The CDR3 DNA follows: TGTGCCAGCAGCTTAGATAGGGGCCATGAGCAGTTCTTC.

This chain uses TRBV30 with TRBJ2-2; tentatively, D is TRBD2 (7 bases). Looked up from germline, CDR1 is GTSNPN and CDR2 is SVGIG (reference sequence). The CDR3 length is 16 residues. V was clipped by 2 bases and J by 4 bases, with 17 bases between them. The CDR3 spells CAWSIRGGPLTGELFF. The DNA for the CDR3 is TGTGCCTGGAGTATAAGGGGGGGCCCTCTCACCGGGGAGCTGTTTTTT.

The chain uses TRBV2 and TRBJ1-4; the match to TRBD1 covers 9 bases. V shed 7 bases, J shed 6 bases, and the junction held 6 bases outside the gene matches. The germline CDR1 and CDR2 sequences are SNHLY and FYNNEI. The CDR3 consists of 14 residues. CDR3 protein: CASNLQGADEKLFF. In nucleotides, the CDR3 is TGTGCCAGCAATCTACAGGGGGCCGATGAAAAACTGTTTTTT.

The chain has TRBV6-6 and TRBJ2-7; 7 bases fit TRBD2. V was pared by 2 bases and J by 5 bases, with 9 bases of the junction left unmatched. The V gene's germline CDR1 is MNHNY and CDR2 SVGAGI (reference sequence). The length of the CDR3 is 15 residues. CDR3 DNA sequence: TGTGCCAGCAGTTACGTGGCGGGAGAAAGGAACGAGCAGTACTTC. Translation: CASSYVAGERNEQYF.

The rearrangement joins TRBV28 to TRBJ2-7, with TRBD1 matching 9 bases. The CDR3 contains 16 residues. V gave up 8 bases and J gave up 5 bases; unmatched junction bases: 16. Germline assignment: CDR1 MDHEN and CDR2 SYDVKM. CDR3 DNA: TGTGCCAGCCAATCCCCACCGGGACAGGGTACCCACGAGCAGTACTTC. Its translation: CASQSPPGQGTHEQYF.

The V gene is TRBV18, the J gene TRBJ1-1, with a weak D call TRBD1 (5 bases). Germline assignment: CDR1 KGHSH and CDR2 LQKENI. The CDR3 totals 16 residues. Trimming pared 3 bases from V and 5 bases from J, leaving 19 bases between. CDR3 nucleotides: TGTGCCAGCTCACCCGCCCAGACAGAAATAGGAACTGAAGCTTTCTTT. This sequence encodes CASSPAQTEIGTEAFF.

V gene TRBV7-2 combines with J gene TRBJ2-3; 7 nucleotides align to TRBD1. V gave up 2 bases and J gave up 5 bases; unmatched junction bases: 13. This CDR3 has 17 residues. Germline V lookup: CDR1 SGHTA, CDR2 FQGNSA. The CDR3 loop is CASSLFRRTGSGDTQYF. The CDR3 nucleotides are TGTGCCAGCAGCTTATTCAGGAGGACAGGTTCCGGAGATACGCAGTATTTT.

Comment on this clone: The sample carries other DNA sequences with the same CDR3. This chain connects TRBV2 to TRBJ1-1; weak D call: TRBD1 (6 bases). The CDR3 contains 13 residues. The germline V and J ends were trimmed by 4 bases and 2 bases, with 8 bases remaining between them. Germline V lookup: CDR1 SNHLY, CDR2 FYNNEI. CDR3 loop: CASSAQGNTEAFF. CDR3 in DNA: TGTGCCAGCAGTGCACAGGGAAACACTGAAGCTTTCTTT.

Comment on this clone: At the DNA level, this CDR3 is encoded by other sequences in the same sample as well. The chain is built from TRBV7-2 and TRBJ1-5; no reliable D call. V dropped 5 bases and J dropped 0 bases, with 14 bases sitting between them. Germline V gene lookup returns CDR1 SGHTA and CDR2 FQGNSA. This CDR3 is built from 16 residues. The CDR3 bases are TGTGCCAGCAGCCTACGTGGCGGTGATAGCAATCAGCCCCAGCATTTT. Residues: CASSLRGGDSNQPQHF.

J is TRBJ2-7 and V is TRBV9; TRBD1 matches 7 bases. Germline V gives CDR1 SGDLS, CDR2 YYNGEE. V was clipped by 3 bases and J by 2 bases; unmatched bases: 8. CDR3 length equals 15 residues. The CDR3: CASSAVEQGAYEQYF. The CDR3 DNA sequence: TGTGCCAGCAGCGCCGTGGAGCAGGGGGCCTACGAGCAGTACTTC.

This chain uses TRBV9 with TRBJ2-5; TRBD2 aligns across 13 bases. J gave up 1 base and V 4 bases, and 4 bases lay outside the gene matches. Germline V lookup: CDR1 SGDLS, CDR2 YYNGEE. This CDR3 contains 16 residues. The CDR3 DNA is TGTGCCAGCAGCAGACTAGCGGGGGGATTCCAAGAGACCCAGTACTTC. This encodes CASSRLAGGFQETQYF.

The V call is TRBV29-1, the J call TRBJ2-1; D gene uncertain. Trimming cost V 4 bases and J 8 bases, with 9 bases left between them. The CDR3 spans 11 residues. Germline CDR1 is SQVTM and CDR2 is ANQGSEA. The CDR3 protein is CSVVGVDEQFF. CDR3 in DNA: TGCAGCGTTGTTGGAGTAGATGAGCAGTTCTTC.

This sequence joins TRBV1 and TRBJ2-7; the D call in the table, TRBD2, was not verified against the DNA. TRBV1 is shown as a pseudogene. This CDR3 comprises 17 residues. The CDR3 region is CTSSPFSGGVRIYEQYF. CDR3 DNA sequence: TGCACCAGCAGCCCCTTTAGCGGGGGGGTTCGAATTTACGAGCAGTACTTC.

The chain carries TRBV2 and TRBJ2-7; TRBD2 might be the D (5 bases). V gave up 3 bases and J gave up 1 base, with 7 bases separating them. The CDR3 sequence is 13 residues long. Germline CDR1 is SNHLY and CDR2 is FYNNEI. Here the CDR3 DNA reads TGTGCCAGCAGTGACAGGAGGTCCTACGAGCAGTACTTC. Encoded protein: CASSDRRSYEQYF.

This clone has just a few counts. The chain employs TRBV5-1 and TRBJ2-5, with 7 bases that match TRBD1. The junction had 3 bases not matched to a gene; V was cut back by 3 bases and J by 1 base. Germline assignment: CDR1 SGHRS and CDR2 YFSETQ. The CDR3 sequence is 14 residues long. For the CDR3, the DNA is TGCGCCAGCAGCTCTGGACAGGTCCAAGAGACCCAGTACTTC. The encoded protein is CASSSGQVQETQYF.

This sequence joins TRBV6-5 and TRBJ1-2, with D tentatively TRBD1 (5 bases). Germline lookup yields CDR1 MNHEY and CDR2 SVGAGI. CDR3 size: 15 residues. The germline V and J ends were trimmed by 4 bases and 5 bases, with 17 bases remaining between them. Here the CDR3 reads CASSSMPGLGYGYTF. Here the CDR3 DNA reads TGTGCCAGCAGTTCGATGCCGGGACTTGGGTATGGCTACACCTTC.

The rearrangement links TRBV15 to TRBJ2-5, with 8 nucleotides matching TRBD2. The CDR3 totals 15 residues. V lost 0 bases, J lost 4 bases, and 4 bases stayed unmatched. Germline V gene data show CDR1 as LNHNV and CDR2 as YYDKDF (reference sequence). The DNA for the CDR3 is TGTGCCACCAGCAGAGATCGTCTAGCGGGAGAGACCCAGTACTTC. Residues: CATSRDRLAGETQYF.

V gene TRBV25-1 combines with J gene TRBJ1-1; D uncertain. Between the trimmed V and J ends, which lost 6 bases and 3 bases, there was a span of 5 bases. Germline V lookup: CDR1 MGHDK, CDR2 SYGVNS. The CDR3 covers 11 residues. CDR3 in amino acids: CASSSYTEAFF. In DNA form, the CDR3 reads TGTGCCAGCAGCTCCTACACTGAAGCTTTCTTT.

The chain uses TRBV5-4 and TRBJ1-1; perhaps TRBD1 as D (6 bases). The CDR3 runs to 16 residues. The V end was cut by 0 bases, the J end by 0 bases, with 12 bases between. Germline V gives CDR1 SGHNT, CDR2 YYREEE (reference sequence). The CDR3: CASSLEGGALNTEAFF. The CDR3 DNA follows: TGTGCCAGCAGCTTGGAGGGGGGGGCCTTGAACACTGAAGCTTTCTTT.

The chain carries TRBV9 and TRBJ2-7; 7 positions agree with TRBD2. This CDR3 has 13 amino acids. Unmatched junction bases numbered 6, after V lost 3 bases and J lost 6 bases. The V gene's germline CDR1 is SGDLS and CDR2 YYNGEE. As DNA, the CDR3 is TGTGCCAGCAGCGGCGGGAGTGTTCTCGAGCAGTACTTC. Translated, it gives CASSGGSVLEQYF.